These T cell receptor beta chains were read from a single sample in a study of T cells in localized non-small cell lung cancer. The assay was immunoSEQ multiplex PCR, and TCRdb's table has in-frame clones only and misses some. The table lists about 79,000 clones, roughly 81% of them singletons. Sequenced material: peripheral blood, taken before any cancer treatment. Source of these receptors: a female donor older than 55 with stage I lung adenocarcinoma. Each CDR3 is given with its conserved first and last residue.

cdr3_length: 13; v_call: TRBV7-8; j_call: TRBJ2-4; cdr3_aa: CASSAFLENIQYF
cdr3_length: 14; v_call: TRBV6-5; j_call: TRBJ2-7; cdr3_aa: CASSYSQRSYEQYF
cdr3_length: 16; v_call: TRBV5-1; j_call: TRBJ1-2; cdr3_aa: CASSWVAKQGQNGYTF
cdr3_length: 13; v_call: TRBV19; j_call: TRBJ2-2; cdr3_aa: CARLKPNTGELFF
cdr3_length: 15; v_call: TRBV7-9; j_call: TRBJ2-5; cdr3_aa: CASSSRTREGETQYF
cdr3_length: 12; v_call: TRBV6-5; j_call: TRBJ2-1; cdr3_aa: CASSYPTGEQFF
cdr3_length: 17; v_call: TRBV5-6; j_call: TRBJ2-2; cdr3_aa: CASSSLPGTSASGELFF
cdr3_length: 13; v_call: TRBV15; j_call: TRBJ2-7; cdr3_aa: CATSRANRDKQYF
cdr3_length: 14; v_call: TRBV30; j_call: TRBJ1-2; cdr3_aa: CAWSPPGTGTGYTF
cdr3_length: 14; v_call: TRBV28; j_call: TRBJ1-5; cdr3_aa: CASRAGQGHQPQHF
cdr3_length: 12; v_call: TRBV4-1; j_call: TRBJ1-2; cdr3_aa: CASSSYGLGYTF
cdr3_length: 15; v_call: TRBV6-1; j_call: TRBJ1-2; cdr3_aa: CASRTRQGVDYGYTF
cdr3_length: 13; v_call: TRBV13; j_call: TRBJ2-7; cdr3_aa: CASREARSYEQYF
cdr3_length: 14; v_call: TRBV13; j_call: TRBJ2-1; cdr3_aa: CASSPLITGTGEFF
cdr3_length: 15; v_call: TRBV9; j_call: TRBJ1-3; cdr3_aa: CASSAGHFGGNTIYF
cdr3_length: 11; v_call: TRBV2; j_call: TRBJ2-1; cdr3_aa: CATTGAQEQFF
cdr3_length: 13; v_call: TRBV7-9; j_call: TRBJ2-1; cdr3_aa: CASSHWTTNEQFF
cdr3_length: 17; v_call: TRBV2; j_call: TRBJ2-3; cdr3_aa: CASSEALRASGEDTQYF
cdr3_length: 13; v_call: TRBV9; j_call: TRBJ1-1; cdr3_aa: CASSSSPNTEAFF
cdr3_length: 17; v_call: TRBV28; j_call: TRBJ2-5; cdr3_aa: CASSLDVLAGNKGTQYF
cdr3_length: 17; v_call: TRBV28; j_call: TRBJ1-5; cdr3_aa: CASSLPPRVRSNQPQHF
cdr3_length: 12; v_call: TRBV7-6; j_call: TRBJ2-2; cdr3_aa: CASSLGIGELFF
cdr3_length: 14; v_call: TRBV29-1; j_call: TRBJ1-5; cdr3_aa: CSVVEGKSNQPQHF
cdr3_length: 12; v_call: TRBV30; j_call: TRBJ1-1; cdr3_aa: CAWGQGRTEAFF
cdr3_length: 15; v_call: TRBV2; j_call: TRBJ2-1; cdr3_aa: CASSTPKNAGNEQFF
cdr3_length: 15; v_call: TRBV10-2; j_call: TRBJ1-2; cdr3_aa: CASSAQKQGGYGYTF
cdr3_length: 15; v_call: TRBV6-1; j_call: TRBJ1-2; cdr3_aa: CASSSGRSGDGGYTF
cdr3_length: 14; v_call: TRBV7-9; j_call: TRBJ1-2; cdr3_aa: CASRQADHPYGYTF
cdr3_length: 14; v_call: TRBV6-1; j_call: TRBJ1-1; cdr3_aa: CASSSTNTNTEAFF
cdr3_length: 16; v_call: TRBV5-6; j_call: TRBJ2-6; cdr3_aa: CASSFLALNGANVLTF
cdr3_length: 18; v_call: TRBV7-9; j_call: TRBJ2-3; cdr3_aa: CASSKYSQDHSSTDTQYF
cdr3_length: 16; v_call: TRBV4-1; j_call: TRBJ2-5; cdr3_aa: CASSQAPAGPKETQYF
cdr3_length: 15; v_call: TRBV6-6; j_call: TRBJ1-2; cdr3_aa: CASKHPGTGNHGYTF
cdr3_length: 18; v_call: TRBV5-6; j_call: TRBJ1-5; cdr3_aa: CASSLKGFSIVGNQPQHF
cdr3_length: 18; v_call: TRBV13; j_call: TRBJ1-2; cdr3_aa: CASRLKGTGSTSDYGYTF
cdr3_length: 17; v_call: TRBV6-1; j_call: TRBJ1-1; cdr3_aa: CASSARYMGTVHTEAFF
cdr3_length: 16; v_call: TRBV2; j_call: TRBJ2-3; cdr3_aa: CASSDGTSGITDTQYF
cdr3_length: 15; v_call: TRBV18; j_call: TRBJ1-5; cdr3_aa: CASSPEQGTGQPQHF
cdr3_length: 15; v_call: TRBV2; j_call: TRBJ2-2; cdr3_aa: CASSDNLSNTGELFF
cdr3_length: 16; v_call: TRBV5-5; j_call: TRBJ2-3; cdr3_aa: CASSPTSGGAGDTQYF
cdr3_length: 13; v_call: TRBV28; j_call: TRBJ1-2; cdr3_aa: CASSLNTNYGYTF
cdr3_length: 13; v_call: TRBV14; j_call: TRBJ2-5; cdr3_aa: CASSRGLQETQYF
cdr3_length: 17; v_call: TRBV4-2; j_call: TRBJ1-2; cdr3_aa: CASSQDEGTDTNYGYTF
cdr3_length: 11; v_call: TRBV5-8; j_call: TRBJ1-1; cdr3_aa: CASGMGFEAFF
cdr3_length: 16; v_call: TRBV4-1; j_call: TRBJ2-2; cdr3_aa: CASSHQTSGRGGELFF
cdr3_length: 15; v_call: TRBV7-3; j_call: TRBJ1-6; cdr3_aa: CASSPDRGEHSPLHF
cdr3_length: 15; v_call: TRBV15; j_call: TRBJ1-1; cdr3_aa: CATSRGEAGKDEAFF
cdr3_length: 13; v_call: TRBV6-4; j_call: TRBJ2-1; cdr3_aa: CASSEGTYNEQFF
cdr3_length: 16; v_call: TRBV5-4; j_call: TRBJ2-3; cdr3_aa: CASSSSGTGIQNTQYF
cdr3_length: 15; v_call: TRBV4-1; j_call: TRBJ1-4; cdr3_aa: CASSQDGTGGEKLFF
cdr3_length: 13; v_call: TRBV12-5; j_call: TRBJ1-1; cdr3_aa: CASGLGMNTEAFF
cdr3_length: 15; v_call: TRBV5-1; j_call: TRBJ2-7; cdr3_aa: CASSLAGTSVYEQYF
cdr3_length: 18; v_call: TRBV19; j_call: TRBJ2-6; cdr3_aa: CASRGRDRESSGANVLTF
cdr3_length: 14; v_call: TRBV29-1; j_call: TRBJ2-1; cdr3_aa: CSALAGVFGDEQFF